This entry features one T cell receptor beta chain sequence. The data belong to a study of shared clonotypes between healthy human individuals. V was trimmed by 2 bases and J by 0 bases, leaving 11 bases between them. This CDR3 is built from 15 residues. The germline gives CDR1 SGHDT, CDR2 YYEEEE. Donors had no recently reported acute infections or vaccinations and were HIV-negative. Profiling relied on immunoSEQ multiplex PCR, and the TCRdb table lists in-frame clones only, not all of them. In the table there are some 900,000 clones, 60% to 85% of which are singletons. The receptor comes from a man aged 18-30 years in good health. This chain connects TRBV5-6 to TRBJ1-1; D remains unclear. The sequenced sample was memory CD4+ T cells sorted from blood. Indicated subset: CD45RA-negative fraction. The CDR3 sequence is CASSFWGSVNTEAFF. The CDR3 nucleotides are TGTGCCAGCAGCTTCTGGGGTTCGGTGAACACTGAAGCTTTCTTT. The whole variable domain, filled in from reference TRBV5-6 and TRBJ1-1, reads DAGVTQSPTHLIKTRGQQVTLRCSPKSGHDTVSWYQQALGQGPQFIFQYYEEEERQRGNFPDRFSGHQFPNYSSELNVNALLLGDSALYLCASSFWGSVNTEAFFGQGTRLTVV.